The rows below give T cell receptor beta chains drawn from one sample of a study of blood T cell repertoires in COVID-19. Data came from immunoSEQ multiplex PCR; TCRdb stores just in-frame clones and leaves some out. The sample records under 250,000 clones, roughly 90% being singletons. The sequenced sample consisted of peripheral blood. The receptors here all came from a woman in her thirties or forties with acute or convalescent COVID-19. Both conserved end residues are part of each CDR3. The D gene is left open where the match is weak.

TRBV25-1	TRBD1	TRBJ2-2	TGTGCCAGCAGGTCACAGGGGGCGGCCGGGGAGCTGTTTTTT	CASRSQGAAGELFF
TRBV4-1	NA	TRBJ1-6	TGCGCCAGCAGCCAAAGAACAGGGAGTTCACCCCTCCACTTT	CASSQRTGSSPLHF
TRBV3-1/TRBV3-2	NA	TRBJ1-1	TGTGCCAGCAGCTTTGGAGAGGACACTGAAGCTTTCTTT	CASSFGEDTEAFF
TRBV5-1	TRBD2	TRBJ2-1	TGCGCCAGCAGCTTGGGCGCTAGCGGGGGGGCGTTCGATGAGCAGTTCTTC	CASSLGASGGAFDEQFF
TRBV6-5	NA	TRBJ1-1	TGTGCCAGCAGTTACCGGGTAACTGAAGCTTTCTTT	CASSYRVTEAFF
TRBV7-9	NA	TRBJ1-2	TGTGCCAGCAGCTCCCCGGGTCTAGGCGGCTACACCTTC	CASSSPGLGGYTF
TRBV10-3	TRBD2	TRBJ2-1	TGTGCCATCTGGACCGGGGGGTGGGGTGAGCAGTTCTTC	CAIWTGGWGEQFF
TRBV2	NA	TRBJ1-5	TGTGCCAGCAGTGAAAGAGCTGTACGGAGCAATCAGCCCCAGCATTTT	CASSERAVRSNQPQHF
TRBV2	TRBD1	TRBJ1-4	TGTGCCAGTTCCCGGACAGGGACACTGTTTTTT	CASSRTGTLFF
TRBV19	TRBD1	TRBJ2-1	TGTGCCAGTAGGATGGACAGGGGGGCTTACAATGAGCAGTTCTTC	CASRMDRGAYNEQFF